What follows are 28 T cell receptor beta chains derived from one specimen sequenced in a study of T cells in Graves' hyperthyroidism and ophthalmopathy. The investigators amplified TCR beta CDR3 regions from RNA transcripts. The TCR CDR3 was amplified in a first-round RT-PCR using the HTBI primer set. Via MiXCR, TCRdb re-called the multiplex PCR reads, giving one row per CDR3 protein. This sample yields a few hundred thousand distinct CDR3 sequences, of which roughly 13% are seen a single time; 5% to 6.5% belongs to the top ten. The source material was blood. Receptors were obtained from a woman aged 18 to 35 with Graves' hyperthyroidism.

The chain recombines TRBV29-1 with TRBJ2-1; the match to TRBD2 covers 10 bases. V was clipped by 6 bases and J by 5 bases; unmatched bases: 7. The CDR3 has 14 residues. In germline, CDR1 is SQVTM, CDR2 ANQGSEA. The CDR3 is CSVASGRPHNEQFF. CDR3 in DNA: TGCAGCGTCGCTAGCGGGAGACCTCACAATGAGCAGTTCTTC.

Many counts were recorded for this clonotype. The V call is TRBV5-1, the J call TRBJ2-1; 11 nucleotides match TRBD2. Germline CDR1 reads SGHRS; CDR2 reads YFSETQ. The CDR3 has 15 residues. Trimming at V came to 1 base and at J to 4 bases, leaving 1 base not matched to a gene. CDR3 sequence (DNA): TGCGCCAGCAGCTTGTCTAGCGGGAGGTACAATGAGCAGTTCTTC. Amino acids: CASSLSSGRYNEQFF.

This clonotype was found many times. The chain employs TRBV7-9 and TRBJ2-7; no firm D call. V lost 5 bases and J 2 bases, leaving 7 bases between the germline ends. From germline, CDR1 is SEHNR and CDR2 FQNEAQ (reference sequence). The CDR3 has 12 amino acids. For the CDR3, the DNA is TGTGCCAGCAGCCTCACCCCCTACGAGCAGTACTTC. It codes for CASSLTPYEQYF.

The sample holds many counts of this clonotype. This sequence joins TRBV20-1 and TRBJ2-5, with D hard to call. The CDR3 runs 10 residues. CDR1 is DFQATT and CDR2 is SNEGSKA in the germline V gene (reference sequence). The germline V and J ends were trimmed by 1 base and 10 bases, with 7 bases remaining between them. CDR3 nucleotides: TGCAGTGCTAGAGGGCAGCACCAGTACTTC. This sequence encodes CSARGQHQYF.

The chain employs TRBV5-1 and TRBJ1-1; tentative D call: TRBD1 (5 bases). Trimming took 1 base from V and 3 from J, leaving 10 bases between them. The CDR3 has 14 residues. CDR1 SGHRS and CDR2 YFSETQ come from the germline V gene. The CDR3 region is CASSLRGTDTEAFF. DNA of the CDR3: TGCGCCAGCAGCTTGCGGGGCACGGACACTGAAGCTTTCTTT.

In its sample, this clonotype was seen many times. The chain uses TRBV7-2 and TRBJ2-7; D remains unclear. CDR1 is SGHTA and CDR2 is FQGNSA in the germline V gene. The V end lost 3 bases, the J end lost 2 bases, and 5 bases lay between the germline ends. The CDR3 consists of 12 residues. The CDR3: CASSFRTYEQYF. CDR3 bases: TGTGCCAGCAGCTTCAGGACCTACGAGCAGTACTTC.

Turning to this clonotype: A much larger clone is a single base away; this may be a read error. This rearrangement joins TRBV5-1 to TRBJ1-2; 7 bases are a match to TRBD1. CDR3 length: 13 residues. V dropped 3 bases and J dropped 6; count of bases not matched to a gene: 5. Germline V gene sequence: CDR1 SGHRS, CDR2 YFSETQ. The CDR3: CASSYGTAHGYTF. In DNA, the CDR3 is TGCGCCAGCAGCTACGGGACAGCTCATGGCTACACCTTC.

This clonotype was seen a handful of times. CDR3 in amino acids: CASSGQKTEAFF. CDR3 DNA sequence: TGTGCCAGCAGCGGTCAAAAGACTGAAGCTTTCTTT. The chain carries TRBV9 and TRBJ1-1; D gene uncertain. Germline CDR1 reads SGDLS; CDR2 reads YYNGEE. V lost 3 bases, J lost 5 bases, and 8 bases lay in between. The CDR3 is 12 residues long.

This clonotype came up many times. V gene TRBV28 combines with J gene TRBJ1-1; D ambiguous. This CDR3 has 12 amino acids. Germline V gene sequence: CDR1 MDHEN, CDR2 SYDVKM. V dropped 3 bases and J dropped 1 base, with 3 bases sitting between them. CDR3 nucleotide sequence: TGTGCCAGCAGTTTCTGGAACACTGAAGCTTTCTTT. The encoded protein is CASSFWNTEAFF.

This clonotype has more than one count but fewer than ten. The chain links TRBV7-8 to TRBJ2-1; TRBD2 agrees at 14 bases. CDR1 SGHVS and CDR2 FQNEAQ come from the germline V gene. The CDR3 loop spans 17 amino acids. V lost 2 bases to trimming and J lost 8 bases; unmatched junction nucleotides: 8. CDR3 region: CASSLSPGTSGSDEQFF. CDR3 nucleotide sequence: TGTGCCAGCAGCTTAAGCCCCGGGACTAGCGGGAGTGATGAGCAGTTCTTC.

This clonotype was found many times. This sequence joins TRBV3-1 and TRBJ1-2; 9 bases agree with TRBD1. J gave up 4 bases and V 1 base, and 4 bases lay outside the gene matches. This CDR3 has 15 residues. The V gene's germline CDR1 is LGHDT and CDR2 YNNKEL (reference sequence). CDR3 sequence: CASSQVDRGGYGYTF. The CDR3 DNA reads TGTGCCAGCAGCCAAGTTGACAGGGGGGGCTATGGCTACACCTTC. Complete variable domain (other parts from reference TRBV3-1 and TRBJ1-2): DTAVSQTPKYLVTQMGNDKSIKCEQNLGHDTMYWYKQDSKKFLKIMFSYNNKELIINETVPNRFSPKSPDKAHLNLHINSLELGDSAVYFCASSQVDRGGYGYTFGSGTRLTVV.

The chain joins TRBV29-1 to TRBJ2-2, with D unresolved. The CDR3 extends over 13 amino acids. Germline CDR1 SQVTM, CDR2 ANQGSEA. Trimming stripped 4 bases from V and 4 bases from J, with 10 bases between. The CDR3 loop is CSVVLPATGELFF. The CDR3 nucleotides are TGCAGCGTTGTTCTACCTGCCACCGGGGAGCTGTTTTTT.

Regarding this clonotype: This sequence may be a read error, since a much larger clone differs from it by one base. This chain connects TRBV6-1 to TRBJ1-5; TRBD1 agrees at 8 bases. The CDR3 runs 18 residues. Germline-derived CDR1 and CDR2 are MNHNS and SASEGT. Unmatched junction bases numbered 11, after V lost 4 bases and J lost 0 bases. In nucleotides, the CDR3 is TGTGCCAGCAGTGGGAGGACAGGGAGAATAGATAGCAATCAGCCCCAGCATTTT. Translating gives CASSGRTGRIDSNQPQHF.

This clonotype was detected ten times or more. The CDR3 here is CASSLTSGSPADTQYF. CDR3 DNA: TGTGCCAGCAGCTTGACTAGCGGGAGTCCCGCAGATACGCAGTATTTT. This rearrangement joins TRBV7-3 to TRBJ2-3; TRBD2 aligns across 12 bases. Germline-derived CDR1 and CDR2 are SGHTA and FQGTGA. This CDR3 is built from 16 residues. With V trimmed by 3 bases and J by 4 bases, 5 bases remained unmatched.

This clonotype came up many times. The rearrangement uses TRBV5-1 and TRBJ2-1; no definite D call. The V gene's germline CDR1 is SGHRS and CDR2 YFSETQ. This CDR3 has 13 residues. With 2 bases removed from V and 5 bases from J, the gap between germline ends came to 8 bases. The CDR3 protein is CASSFLADNEQFF. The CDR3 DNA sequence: TGCGCCAGCAGCTTTTTGGCCGACAATGAGCAGTTCTTC.

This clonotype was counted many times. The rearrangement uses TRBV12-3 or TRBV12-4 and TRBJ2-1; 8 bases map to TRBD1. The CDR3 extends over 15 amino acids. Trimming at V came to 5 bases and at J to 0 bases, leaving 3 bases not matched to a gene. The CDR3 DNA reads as TGTGCCAGCAGTGGAACAGGGGGCTCCTACAATGAGCAGTTCTTC. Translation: CASSGTGGSYNEQFF.

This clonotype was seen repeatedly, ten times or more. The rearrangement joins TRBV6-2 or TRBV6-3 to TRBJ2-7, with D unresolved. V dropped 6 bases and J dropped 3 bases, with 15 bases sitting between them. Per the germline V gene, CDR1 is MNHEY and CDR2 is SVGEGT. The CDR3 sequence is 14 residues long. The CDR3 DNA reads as TGTGCCAGCAGCCCTTCGTTGGACCACTACGAGCAGTACTTC. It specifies CASSPSLDHYEQYF.

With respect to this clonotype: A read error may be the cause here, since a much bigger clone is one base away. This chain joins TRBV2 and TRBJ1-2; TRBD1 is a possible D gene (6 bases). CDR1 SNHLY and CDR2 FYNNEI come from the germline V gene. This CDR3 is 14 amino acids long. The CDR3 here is CASSKTTGSGGYAF. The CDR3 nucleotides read TGTGCCAGCAGCAAGACAACAGGTTCGGGGGGCTACGCCTTC.

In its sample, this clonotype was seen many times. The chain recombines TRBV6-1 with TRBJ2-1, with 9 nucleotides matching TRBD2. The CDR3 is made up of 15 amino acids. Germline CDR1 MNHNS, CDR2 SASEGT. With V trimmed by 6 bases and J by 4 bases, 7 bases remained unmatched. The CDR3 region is CASRLTSGPYNEQFF. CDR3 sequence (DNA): TGTGCCAGCAGACTCACTAGCGGGCCGTACAATGAGCAGTTCTTC.

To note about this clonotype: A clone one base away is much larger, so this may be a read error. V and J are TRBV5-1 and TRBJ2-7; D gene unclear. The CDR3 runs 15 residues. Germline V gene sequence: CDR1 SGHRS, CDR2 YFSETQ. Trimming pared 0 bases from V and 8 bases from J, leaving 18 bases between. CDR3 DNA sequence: TGCGCCAGCAGCTTGGGTCAGGCCGCCCGGAGTAAGCAGTACTTC. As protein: CASSLGQAARSKQYF.

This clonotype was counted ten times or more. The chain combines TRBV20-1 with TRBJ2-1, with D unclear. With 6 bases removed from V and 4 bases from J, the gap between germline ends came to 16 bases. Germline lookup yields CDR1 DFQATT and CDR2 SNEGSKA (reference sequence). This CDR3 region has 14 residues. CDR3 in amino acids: CSASQTIRYNEQFF. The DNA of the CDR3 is TGCAGTGCATCGCAGACGATACGGTACAATGAGCAGTTCTTC.

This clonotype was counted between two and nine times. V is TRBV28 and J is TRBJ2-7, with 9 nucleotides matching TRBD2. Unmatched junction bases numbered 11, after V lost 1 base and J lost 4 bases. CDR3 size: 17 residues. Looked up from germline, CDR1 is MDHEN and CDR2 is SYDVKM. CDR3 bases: TGTGCCAGCAGTTTATCCGGAGGCGGGAGGGCCGGATACGAGCAGTACTTC. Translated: CASSLSGGGRAGYEQYF.

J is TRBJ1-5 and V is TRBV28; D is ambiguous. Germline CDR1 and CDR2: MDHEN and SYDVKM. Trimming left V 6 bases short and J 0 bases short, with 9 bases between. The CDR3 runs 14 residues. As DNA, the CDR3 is TGTGCCAGCAGCGGACGGTATAGCAATCAGCCCCAGCATTTT. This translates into CASSGRYSNQPQHF.

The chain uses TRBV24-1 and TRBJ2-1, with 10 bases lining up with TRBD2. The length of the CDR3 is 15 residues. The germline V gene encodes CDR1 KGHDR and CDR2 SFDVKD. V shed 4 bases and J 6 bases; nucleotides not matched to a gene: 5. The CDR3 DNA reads TGTGCCACCAGTGACAGCGGGAGGGCACTCAATGAGCAGTTCTTC. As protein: CATSDSGRALNEQFF.

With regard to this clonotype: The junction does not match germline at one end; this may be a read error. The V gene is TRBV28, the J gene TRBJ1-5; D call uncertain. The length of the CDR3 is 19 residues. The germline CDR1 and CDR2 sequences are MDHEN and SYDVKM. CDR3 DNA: TGTGCCAGCGGTTTAGCCGTCTTGGGCGTATTGGCCAGCAATCAGCCCCAGCATTTT. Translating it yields CASGLAVLGVLASNQPQHF.

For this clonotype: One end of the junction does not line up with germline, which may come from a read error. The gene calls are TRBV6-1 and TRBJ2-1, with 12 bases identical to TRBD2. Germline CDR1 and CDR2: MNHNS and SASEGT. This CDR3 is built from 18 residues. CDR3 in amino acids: CTSNIPRRLAGVSNEQFF. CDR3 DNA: TGTACCAGCAATATCCCTCGACGACTAGCGGGAGTGAGTAATGAGCAGTTCTTC.

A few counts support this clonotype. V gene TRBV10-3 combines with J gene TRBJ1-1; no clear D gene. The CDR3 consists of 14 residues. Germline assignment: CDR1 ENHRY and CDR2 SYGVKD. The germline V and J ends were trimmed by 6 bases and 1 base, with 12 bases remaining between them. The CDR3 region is CAISPDGRNTEAFF. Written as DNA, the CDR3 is TGTGCCATCAGCCCGGACGGGAGGAACACTGAAGCTTTCTTT.

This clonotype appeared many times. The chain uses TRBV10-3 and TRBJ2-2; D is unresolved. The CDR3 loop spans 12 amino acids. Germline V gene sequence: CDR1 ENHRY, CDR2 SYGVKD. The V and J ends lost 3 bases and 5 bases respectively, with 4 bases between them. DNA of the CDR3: TGTGCCATCAGTGACTCGACCGGGGAGCTGTTTTTT. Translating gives CAISDSTGELFF.